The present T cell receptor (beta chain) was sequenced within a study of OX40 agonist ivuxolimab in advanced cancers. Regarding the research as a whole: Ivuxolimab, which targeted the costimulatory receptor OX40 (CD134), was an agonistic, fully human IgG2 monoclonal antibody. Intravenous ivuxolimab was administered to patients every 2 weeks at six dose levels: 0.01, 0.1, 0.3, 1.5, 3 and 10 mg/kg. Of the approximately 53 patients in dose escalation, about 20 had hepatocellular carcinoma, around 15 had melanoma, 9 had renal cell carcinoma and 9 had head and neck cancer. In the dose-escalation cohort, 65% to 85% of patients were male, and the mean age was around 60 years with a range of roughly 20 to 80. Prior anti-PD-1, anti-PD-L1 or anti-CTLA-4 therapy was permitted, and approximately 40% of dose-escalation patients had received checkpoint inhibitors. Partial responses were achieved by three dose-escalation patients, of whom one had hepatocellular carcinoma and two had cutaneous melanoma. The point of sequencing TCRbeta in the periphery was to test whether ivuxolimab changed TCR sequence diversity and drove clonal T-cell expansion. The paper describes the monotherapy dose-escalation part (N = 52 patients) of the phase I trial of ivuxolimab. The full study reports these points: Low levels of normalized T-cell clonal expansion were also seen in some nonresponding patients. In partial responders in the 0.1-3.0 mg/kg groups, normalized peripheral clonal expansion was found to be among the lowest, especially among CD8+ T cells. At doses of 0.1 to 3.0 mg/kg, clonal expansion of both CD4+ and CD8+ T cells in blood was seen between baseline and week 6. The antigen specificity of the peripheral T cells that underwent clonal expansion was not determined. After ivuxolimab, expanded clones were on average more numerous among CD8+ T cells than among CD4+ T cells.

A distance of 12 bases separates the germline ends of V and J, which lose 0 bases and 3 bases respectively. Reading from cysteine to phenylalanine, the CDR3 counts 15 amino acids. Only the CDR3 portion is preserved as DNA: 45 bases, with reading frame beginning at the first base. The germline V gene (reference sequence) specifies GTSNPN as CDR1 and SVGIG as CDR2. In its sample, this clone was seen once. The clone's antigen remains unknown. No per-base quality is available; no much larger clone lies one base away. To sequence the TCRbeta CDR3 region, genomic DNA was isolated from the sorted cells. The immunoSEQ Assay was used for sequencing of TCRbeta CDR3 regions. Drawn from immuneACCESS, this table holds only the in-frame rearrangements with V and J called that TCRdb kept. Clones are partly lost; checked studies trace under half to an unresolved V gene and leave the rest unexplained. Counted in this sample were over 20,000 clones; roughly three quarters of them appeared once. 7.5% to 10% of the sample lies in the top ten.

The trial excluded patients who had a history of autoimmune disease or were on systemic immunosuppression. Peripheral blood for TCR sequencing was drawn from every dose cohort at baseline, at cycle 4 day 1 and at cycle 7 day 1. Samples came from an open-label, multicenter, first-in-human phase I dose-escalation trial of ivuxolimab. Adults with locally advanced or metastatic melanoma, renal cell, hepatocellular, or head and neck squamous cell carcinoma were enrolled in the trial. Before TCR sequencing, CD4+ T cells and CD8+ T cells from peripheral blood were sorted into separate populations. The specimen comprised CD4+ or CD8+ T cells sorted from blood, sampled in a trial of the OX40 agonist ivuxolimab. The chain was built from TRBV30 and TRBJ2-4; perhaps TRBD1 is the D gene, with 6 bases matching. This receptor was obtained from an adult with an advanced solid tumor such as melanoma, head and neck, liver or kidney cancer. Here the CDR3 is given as CAWSVLGAVKNIQYF. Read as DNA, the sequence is TGTGCCTGGAGTGTACTGGGGGCGGTCAAAAACATTCAGTACTTC.